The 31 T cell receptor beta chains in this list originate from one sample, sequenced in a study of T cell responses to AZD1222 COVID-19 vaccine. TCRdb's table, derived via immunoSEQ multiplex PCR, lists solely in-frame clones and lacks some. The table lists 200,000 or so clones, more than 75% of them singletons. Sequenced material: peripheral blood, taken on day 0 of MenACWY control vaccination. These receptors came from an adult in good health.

The CDR3 DNA is TGTGCCAGCAGCGACCCCAGGGGAATGTCCGGAAACACCATATATTTT. Protein: CASSDPRGMSGNTIYF. V usage is TRBV9 and J usage is TRBJ1-3; D is perhaps TRBD1 (6 bases). Germline V lookup: CDR1 SGDLS, CDR2 YYNGEE. The V end lost 3 bases, the J end lost 4 bases, and 17 bases lay between the germline ends. The CDR3 has 16 residues.

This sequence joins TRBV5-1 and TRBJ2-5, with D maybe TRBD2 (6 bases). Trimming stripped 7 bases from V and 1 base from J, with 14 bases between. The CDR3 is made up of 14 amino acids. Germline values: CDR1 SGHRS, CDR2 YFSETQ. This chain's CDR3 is CASWPEGPQETQYF. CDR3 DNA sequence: TGCGCCAGCTGGCCGGAGGGCCCCCAAGAGACCCAGTACTTC.

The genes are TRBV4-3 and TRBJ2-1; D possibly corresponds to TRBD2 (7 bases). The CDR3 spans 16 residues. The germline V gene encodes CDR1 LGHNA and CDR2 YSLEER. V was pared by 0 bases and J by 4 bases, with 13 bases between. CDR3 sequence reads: CASSQDPGGLYNEQFF. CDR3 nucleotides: TGCGCCAGCAGCCAAGATCCGGGGGGCCTGTACAATGAGCAGTTCTTC.

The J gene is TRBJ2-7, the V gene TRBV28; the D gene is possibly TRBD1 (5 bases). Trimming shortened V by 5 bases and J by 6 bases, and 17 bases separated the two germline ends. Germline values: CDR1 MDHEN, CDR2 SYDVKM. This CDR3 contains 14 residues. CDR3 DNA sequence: TGTGCCAGCAGTACCCGCAGACAGTCGATCGAGCAGTACTTC. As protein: CASSTRRQSIEQYF.

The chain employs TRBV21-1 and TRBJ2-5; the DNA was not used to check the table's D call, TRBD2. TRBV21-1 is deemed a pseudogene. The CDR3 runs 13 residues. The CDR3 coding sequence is TGTGCCAGCGGGACTTTGGGCCAAGAGACCCAGTACTTC. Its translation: CASGTLGQETQYF.

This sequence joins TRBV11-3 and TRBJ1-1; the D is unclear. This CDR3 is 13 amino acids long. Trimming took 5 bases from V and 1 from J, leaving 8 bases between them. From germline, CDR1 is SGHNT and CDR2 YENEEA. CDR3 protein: CASSHRRNTEAFF. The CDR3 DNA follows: TGTGCCAGCAGCCATCGACGGAACACTGAAGCTTTCTTT.

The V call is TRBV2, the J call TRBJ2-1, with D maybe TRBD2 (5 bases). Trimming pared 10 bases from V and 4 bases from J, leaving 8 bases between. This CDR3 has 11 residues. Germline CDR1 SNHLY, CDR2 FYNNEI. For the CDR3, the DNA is TGTGCCACCTCGGGGTACAATGAGCAGTTCTTC. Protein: CATSGYNEQFF. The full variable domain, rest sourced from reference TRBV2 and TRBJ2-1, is EPEVTQTPSHQVTQMGQEVILRCVPISNHLYFYWYRQILGQKVEFLVSFYNNEISEKSEIFDDQFSVERPDGSNFTLKIRSTKLEDSAMYFCATSGYNEQFFGPGTRLTVL.

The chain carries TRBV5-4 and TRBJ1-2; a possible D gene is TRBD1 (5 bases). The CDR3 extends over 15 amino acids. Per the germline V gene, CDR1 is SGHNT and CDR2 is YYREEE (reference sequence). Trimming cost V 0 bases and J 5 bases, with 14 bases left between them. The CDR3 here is CASSLAFQGNYGYTF. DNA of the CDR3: TGTGCCAGCAGCTTGGCCTTTCAGGGAAATTATGGCTACACCTTC.

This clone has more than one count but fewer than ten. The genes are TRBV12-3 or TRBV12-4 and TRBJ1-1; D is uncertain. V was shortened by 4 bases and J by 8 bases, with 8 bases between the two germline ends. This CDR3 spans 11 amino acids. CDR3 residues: CASSWSQEAFF. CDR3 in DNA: TGTGCCAGCAGTTGGAGTCAGGAAGCTTTCTTT.

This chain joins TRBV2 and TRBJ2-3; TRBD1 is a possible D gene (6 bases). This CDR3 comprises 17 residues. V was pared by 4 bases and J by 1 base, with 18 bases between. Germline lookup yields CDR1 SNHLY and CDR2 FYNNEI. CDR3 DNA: TGTGCCAGCAGTGGCCCCCCCAGGGGATGGGGCACAGATACGCAGTATTTT. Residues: CASSGPPRGWGTDTQYF.

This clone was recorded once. CDR3 region: CASSQDSVVYNEQFF. In nucleotides, the CDR3 is TGCGCCAGCAGCCAAGATTCGGTAGTTTACAATGAGCAGTTCTTC. J is TRBJ2-1 and V is TRBV4-3; D gene unclear. The V gene lost 0 bases and the J gene lost 4 bases, with 10 bases spanning the gap. This CDR3 spans 15 amino acids. Germline V gene lookup returns CDR1 LGHNA and CDR2 YSLEER.

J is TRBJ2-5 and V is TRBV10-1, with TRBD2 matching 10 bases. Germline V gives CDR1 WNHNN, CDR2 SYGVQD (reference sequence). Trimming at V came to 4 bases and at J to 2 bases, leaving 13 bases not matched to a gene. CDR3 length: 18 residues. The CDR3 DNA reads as TGCGCCAGCAGTGCTCCAAAGCGTCAACTAGCGGGACAAGAGACCCAGTACTTC. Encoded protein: CASSAPKRQLAGQETQYF.

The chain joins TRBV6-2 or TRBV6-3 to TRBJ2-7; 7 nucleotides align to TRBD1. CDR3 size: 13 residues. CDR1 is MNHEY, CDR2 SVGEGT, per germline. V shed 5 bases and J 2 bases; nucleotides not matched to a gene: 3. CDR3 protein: CASSRDSTYEQYF. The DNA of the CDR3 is TGTGCCAGCAGTCGGGACAGCACCTACGAGCAGTACTTC.

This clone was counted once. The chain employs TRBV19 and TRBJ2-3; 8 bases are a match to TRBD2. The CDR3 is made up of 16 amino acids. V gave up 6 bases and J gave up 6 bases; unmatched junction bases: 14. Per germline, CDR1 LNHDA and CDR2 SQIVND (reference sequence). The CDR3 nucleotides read TGTGCCAGTAGCTCCTCACCGGGACTAGGGCATGATACGCAGTATTTT. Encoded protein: CASSSSPGLGHDTQYF.

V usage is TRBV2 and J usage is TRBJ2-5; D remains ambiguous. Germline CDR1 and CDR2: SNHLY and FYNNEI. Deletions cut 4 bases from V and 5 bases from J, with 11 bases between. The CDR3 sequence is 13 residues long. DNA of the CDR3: TGTGCCAGCAGTGGGATAATGAAGGAGACCCAGTACTTC. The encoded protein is CASSGIMKETQYF.

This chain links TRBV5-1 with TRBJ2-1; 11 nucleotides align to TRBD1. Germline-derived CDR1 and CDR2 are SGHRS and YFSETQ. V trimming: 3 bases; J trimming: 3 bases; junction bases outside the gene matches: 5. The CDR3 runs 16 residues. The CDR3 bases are TGCGCCAGCAGCTCAGGACAGGGGGCCAGCTACAATGAGCAGTTCTTC. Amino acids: CASSSGQGASYNEQFF. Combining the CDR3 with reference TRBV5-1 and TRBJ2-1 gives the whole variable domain KAGVTQTPRYLIKTRGQQVTLSCSPISGHRSVSWYQQTPGQGLQFLFEYFSETQRNKGNFPGRFSGRQFSNSRSEMNVSTLELGDSALYLCASSSGQGASYNEQFFGPGTRLTVL.

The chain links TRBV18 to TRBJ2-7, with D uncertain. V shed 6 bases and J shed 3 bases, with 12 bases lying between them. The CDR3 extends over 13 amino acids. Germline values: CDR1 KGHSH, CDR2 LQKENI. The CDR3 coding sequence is TGTGCCAGCTCGTATTCATCAGGCTACGAGCAGTACTTC. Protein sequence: CASSYSSGYEQYF. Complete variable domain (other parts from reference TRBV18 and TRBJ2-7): NAGVMQNPRHLVRRRGQEARLRCSPMKGHSHVYWYRQLPEEGLKFMVYLQKENIIDESGMPKERFSAEFPKEGPSILRIQQVVRGDSAAYFCASSYSSGYEQYFGPGTRLTVT.

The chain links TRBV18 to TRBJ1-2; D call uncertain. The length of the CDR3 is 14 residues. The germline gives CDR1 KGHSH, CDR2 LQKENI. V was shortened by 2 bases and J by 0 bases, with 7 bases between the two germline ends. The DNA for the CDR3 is TGTGCCAGCTCACCATTCGAAGCTAACTATGGCTACACCTTC. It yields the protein CASSPFEANYGYTF. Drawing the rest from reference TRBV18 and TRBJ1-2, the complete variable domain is NAGVMQNPRHLVRRRGQEARLRCSPMKGHSHVYWYRQLPEEGLKFMVYLQKENIIDESGMPKERFSAEFPKEGPSILRIQQVVRGDSAAYFCASSPFEANYGYTFGSGTRLTVV.

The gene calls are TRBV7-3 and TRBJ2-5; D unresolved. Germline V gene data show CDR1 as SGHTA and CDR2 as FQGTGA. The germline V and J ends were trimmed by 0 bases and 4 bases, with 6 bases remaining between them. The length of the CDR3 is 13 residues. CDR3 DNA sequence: TGTGCCAGCAGCTTAACCCCCCTAGAGACCCAGTACTTC. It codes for CASSLTPLETQYF.

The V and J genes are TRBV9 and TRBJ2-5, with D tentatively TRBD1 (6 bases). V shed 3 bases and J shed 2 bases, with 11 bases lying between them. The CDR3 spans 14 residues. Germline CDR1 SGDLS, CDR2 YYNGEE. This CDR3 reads CASSAVGGQETQYF. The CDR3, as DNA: TGTGCCAGCAGCGCAGTAGGGGGACAAGAGACCCAGTACTTC.

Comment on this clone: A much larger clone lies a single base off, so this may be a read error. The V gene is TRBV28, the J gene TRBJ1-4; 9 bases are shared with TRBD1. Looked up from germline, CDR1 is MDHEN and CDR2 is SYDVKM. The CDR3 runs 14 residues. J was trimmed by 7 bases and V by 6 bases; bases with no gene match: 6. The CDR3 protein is CASSPGQGGEKLFF. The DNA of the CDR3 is TGTGCCAGCAGCCCGGGACAGGGAGGTGAAAAACTGTTTTTT.

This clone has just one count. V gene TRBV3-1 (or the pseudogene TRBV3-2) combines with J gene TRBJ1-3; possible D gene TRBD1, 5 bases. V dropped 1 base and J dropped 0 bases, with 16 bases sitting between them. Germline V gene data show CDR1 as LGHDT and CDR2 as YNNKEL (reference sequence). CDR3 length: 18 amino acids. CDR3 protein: CASSQVGQEVFSGNTIYF. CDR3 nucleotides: TGTGCCAGCAGCCAAGTGGGGCAGGAGGTTTTCTCTGGAAACACCATATATTTT.

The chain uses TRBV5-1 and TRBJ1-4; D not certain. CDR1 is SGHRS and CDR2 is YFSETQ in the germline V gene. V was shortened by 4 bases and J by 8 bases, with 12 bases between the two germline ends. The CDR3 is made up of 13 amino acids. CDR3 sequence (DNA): TGCGCCAGCAGCCCGAGGCCAGCCGAAAAACTGTTTTTT. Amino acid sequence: CASSPRPAEKLFF.

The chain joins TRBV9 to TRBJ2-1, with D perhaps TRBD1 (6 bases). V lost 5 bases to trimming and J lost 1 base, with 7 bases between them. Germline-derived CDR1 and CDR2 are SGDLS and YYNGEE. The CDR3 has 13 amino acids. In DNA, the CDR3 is TGTGCCAGCAGTGGACAGTCCTACAATGAGCAGTTCTTC. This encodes CASSGQSYNEQFF.

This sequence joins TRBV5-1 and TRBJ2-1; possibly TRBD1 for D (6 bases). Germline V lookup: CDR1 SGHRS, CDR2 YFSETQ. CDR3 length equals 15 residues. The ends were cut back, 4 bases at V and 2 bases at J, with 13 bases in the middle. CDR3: CASSPQGITYNEQFF. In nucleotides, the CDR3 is TGCGCCAGCAGCCCACAGGGAATCACCTACAATGAGCAGTTCTTC.

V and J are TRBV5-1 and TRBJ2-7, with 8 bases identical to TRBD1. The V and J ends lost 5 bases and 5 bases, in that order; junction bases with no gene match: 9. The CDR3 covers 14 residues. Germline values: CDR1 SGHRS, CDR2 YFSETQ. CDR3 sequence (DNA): TGCGCCAGCAGAGATGACAGGGGAGGCGACGAGCAGTACTTC. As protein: CASRDDRGGDEQYF.

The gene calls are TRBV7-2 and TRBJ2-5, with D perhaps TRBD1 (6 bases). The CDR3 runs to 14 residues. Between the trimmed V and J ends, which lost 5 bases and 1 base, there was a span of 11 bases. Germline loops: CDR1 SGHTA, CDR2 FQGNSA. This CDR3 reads CASSQQGGQETQYF. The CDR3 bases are TGTGCCAGCAGCCAACAGGGCGGCCAAGAGACCCAGTACTTC.

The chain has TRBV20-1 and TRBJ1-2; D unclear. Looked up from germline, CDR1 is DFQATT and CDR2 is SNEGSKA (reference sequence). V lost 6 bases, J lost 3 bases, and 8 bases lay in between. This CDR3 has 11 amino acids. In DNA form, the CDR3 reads TGCAGTGCCAGTACGGACTATGGCTACACCTTC. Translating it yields CSASTDYGYTF.

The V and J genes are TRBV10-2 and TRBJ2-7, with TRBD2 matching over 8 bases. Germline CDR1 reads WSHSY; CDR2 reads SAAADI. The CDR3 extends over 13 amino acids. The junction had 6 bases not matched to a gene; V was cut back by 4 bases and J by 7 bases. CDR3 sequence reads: CASSAGGPGEQYF. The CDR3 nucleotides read TGCGCCAGCAGTGCGGGGGGGCCTGGAGAGCAGTACTTC.

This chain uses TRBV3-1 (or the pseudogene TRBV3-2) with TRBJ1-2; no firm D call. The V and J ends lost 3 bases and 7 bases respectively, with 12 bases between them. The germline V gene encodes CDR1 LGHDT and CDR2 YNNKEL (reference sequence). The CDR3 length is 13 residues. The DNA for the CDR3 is TGTGCCAGCAGCCAGGGGAGGGCCAGTGGCTACACCTTC. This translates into CASSQGRASGYTF.

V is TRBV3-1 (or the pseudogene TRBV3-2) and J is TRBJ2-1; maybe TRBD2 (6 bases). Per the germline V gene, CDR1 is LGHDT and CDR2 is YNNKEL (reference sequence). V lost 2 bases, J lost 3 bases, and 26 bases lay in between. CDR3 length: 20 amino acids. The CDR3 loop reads CASSQKSPGVAPDRYNEQFF. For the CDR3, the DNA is TGTGCCAGCAGCCAAAAGAGTCCGGGGGTCGCGCCTGATCGCTACAATGAGCAGTTCTTC.